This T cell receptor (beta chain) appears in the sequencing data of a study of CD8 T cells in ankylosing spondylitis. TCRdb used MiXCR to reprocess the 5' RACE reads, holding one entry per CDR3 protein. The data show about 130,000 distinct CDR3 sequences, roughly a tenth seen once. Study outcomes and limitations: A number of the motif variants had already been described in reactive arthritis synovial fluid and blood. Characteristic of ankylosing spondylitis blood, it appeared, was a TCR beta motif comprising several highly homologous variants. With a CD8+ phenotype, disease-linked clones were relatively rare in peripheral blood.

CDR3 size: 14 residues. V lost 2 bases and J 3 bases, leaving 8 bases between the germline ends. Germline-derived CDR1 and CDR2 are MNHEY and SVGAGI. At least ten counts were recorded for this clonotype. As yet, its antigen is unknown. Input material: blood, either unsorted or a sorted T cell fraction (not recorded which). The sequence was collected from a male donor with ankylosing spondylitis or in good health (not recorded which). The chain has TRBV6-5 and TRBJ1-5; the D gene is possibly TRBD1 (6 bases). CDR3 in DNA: TGTGCCAGCAGTTACGGGGGGCTCAATCAGCCCCAGCATTTT. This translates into CASSYGGLNQPQHF.